A selection of T cell receptor beta chains follows, all from one sample in a study of control samples from healthy donors and cancer patients. Profiling relied on immunoSEQ multiplex PCR, and the TCRdb table lists in-frame clones only, not all of them. This sample has tens of thousands of clones, with 88% found just once. The sequencing sample was made of PBMCs. The receptors originated from an older woman with head and neck cancer. Each CDR3 is given with its conserved first and last residue. D genes are given only for firm matches. Only part of the rows carry a size: once, few, many, or a class if the clone is expanded.

j_call clone_size cdr3_length d_call v_call cdr3_aa cdr3_nt
TRBJ2-4 NA 18 NA TRBV28 CASSLRLGWGLAKNIQYF TGTGCCAGCAGTTTAAGATTGGGGTGGGGGTTAGCCAAAAACATTCAGTACTTC
TRBJ2-1 once 18 TRBD2 TRBV10-2 CASTGLAIRKPSYNEQFF TGCGCCAGCACGGGACTAGCGATCCGCAAGCCGTCCTACAATGAGCAGTTCTTC
TRBJ2-1 NA 15 NA TRBV4-1 CASSQVPTAGNEQFF TGCGCCAGCAGCCAAGTCCCGACTGCCGGGAATGAGCAGTTCTTC
TRBJ2-7 NA 15 TRBD2 TRBV6-1 CASSEGTSDSYEQYF TGTGCCAGCAGTGAAGGGACTAGCGACTCCTACGAGCAGTACTTC
TRBJ2-7 NA 14 NA TRBV3-1/TRBV3-2 CASSQRAATPSQYF TGTGCCAGCAGCCAACGGGCAGCAACACCGTCGCAGTACTTC
TRBJ2-6 NA 16 NA TRBV5-1 CASSFSGSSGANVLTF TGCGCCAGCAGCTTTTCGGGGAGCTCTGGGGCCAACGTCCTGACTTTC
TRBJ2-1 NA 13 NA TRBV5-5 CASSLWGPNEQFF TGTGCCAGCAGCTTATGGGGGCCCAATGAGCAGTTCTTC
TRBJ2-5 NA 12 NA TRBV2 CASSPAEETQYF TGTGCCAGCAGTCCAGCCGAAGAGACCCAGTACTTC
TRBJ1-1 few 14 NA TRBV28 CASSRLPGSTEAFF TGTGCCAGCAGTCGCCTCCCAGGGAGCACTGAAGCTTTCTTT
TRBJ1-2 NA 13 NA TRBV28 CASRDGGGDGYTF TGTGCCAGCAGAGACGGAGGGGGAGATGGCTACACCTTC
TRBJ2-7 few 14 NA TRBV19 CASSPGQRTYEQYF TGTGCCAGTAGCCCCGGACAGCGAACCTACGAGCAGTACTTC
TRBJ1-1 few 15 NA TRBV5-1 CASTLGGGEQRFAFF TGCGCCAGCACCCTAGGGGGAGGGGAGCAAAGGTTCGCTTTCTTT
TRBJ1-4 NA 13 NA TRBV19 CASSSAFGEKLFF TGTGCCAGTAGTTCCGCCTTCGGAGAAAAACTGTTTTTT